A single T cell receptor beta chain is shown here with its context. The CDR3 sequence is 14 residues long. V lost 9 bases and J lost 6; bases outside the gene matches: 8. Germline CDR1 is SNHLY and CDR2 is FYNNEI. The data were produced by immunoSEQ multiplex PCR, yet TCRdb's version contains in-frame clones alone and is incomplete. The sample has 250,000 to 300,000 clones, roughly 81% seen once. This entry comes from a study of blood T cell repertoires in COVID-19. The receptor was isolated from a woman in her forties or fifties who had been exposed to COVID-19. Sequencing input: PBMCs or T cells enriched from blood (not recorded which). The chain links TRBV2 to TRBJ1-6, with 7 bases that match TRBD1. The CDR3 DNA sequence: TGTGCCAGTTCAGGGGGTCCCTCTAATTCACCCCTCCACTTT. Its translation is CASSGGPSNSPLHF.